These 25 T cell receptor beta chains were all obtained from the same sample, sequenced in a study of shared clonotypes between healthy human individuals. TCRdb's copy holds only in-frame clones and misses some; the assay was immunoSEQ multiplex PCR. The data hold around 700,000 clones, with about two thirds observed a single time. The sample comprised memory CD4+ T cells sorted from blood. The sample's subset: CD45RA-negative fraction. The receptor set was obtained from a woman aged 25 to 39 in good health.

The V call is TRBV5-4, the J call TRBJ1-1, with TRBD1 as a possible D gene (5 bases). The CDR3 length is 14 residues. From germline, CDR1 is SGHNT and CDR2 YYREEE (reference sequence). Trimming took off 1 base at V and 6 bases at J, with 13 bases between the two ends. CDR3 sequence (DNA): TGTGCCAGCAGCTTGTTGTCCAGGGACGCTGAAGCTTTCTTT. This sequence encodes CASSLLSRDAEAFF.

The chain is built from TRBV6-6 and TRBJ1-5; the D gene is possibly TRBD1 (6 bases). V dropped 7 bases and J dropped 2 bases, with 15 bases sitting between them. The V gene's germline CDR1 is MNHNY and CDR2 SVGAGI (reference sequence). This CDR3 contains 15 residues. CDR3 region: CASNSAGAGNQPQHF. CDR3 in DNA: TGTGCCAGCAACTCCGCGGGGGCTGGCAATCAGCCCCAGCATTTT.

The V call is TRBV5-1, the J call TRBJ2-7, with D uncertain. V was clipped by 1 base and J by 3 bases, with 11 bases between them. Germline V gives CDR1 SGHRS, CDR2 YFSETQ. This CDR3 has 14 residues. The CDR3 DNA reads as TGCGCCAGCAGCTTGCACTATTGGGGCTACGAGCAGTACTTC. Translating gives CASSLHYWGYEQYF.

This clone has only one observation. The V gene is TRBV13, the J gene TRBJ2-2; D gene uncertain. V gave up 7 bases and J gave up 6 bases, with 9 bases separating them. This CDR3 contains 12 residues. Germline values: CDR1 PRHDT, CDR2 FYEKMQ (reference sequence). Here the CDR3 reads CASKAPAGELFF. The CDR3 DNA reads TGTGCCAGCAAGGCGCCTGCCGGGGAGCTGTTTTTT.

This rearrangement joins TRBV27 to TRBJ2-3; 7 bases map to TRBD2. V dropped 7 bases and J dropped 0; count of bases not matched to a gene: 10. There are 16 residues in the CDR3. CDR1 MNHEY and CDR2 SMNVEV come from the germline V gene (reference sequence). The CDR3 region is CASTQLASGSTDTQYF. In nucleotides, the CDR3 is TGTGCCAGCACCCAACTAGCGTCAGGGAGCACAGATACGCAGTATTTT.

V is TRBV6-5 and J is TRBJ2-7; TRBD1 matches 10 bases. CDR3 length: 14 amino acids. Looked up from germline, CDR1 is MNHEY and CDR2 is SVGAGI. V shed 6 bases and J 7 bases; nucleotides not matched to a gene: 9. This CDR3 is CASRMDRGTEEQYF. The CDR3 nucleotides are TGTGCCAGCAGGATGGACAGGGGGACGGAAGAGCAGTACTTC.

The chain combines TRBV14 with TRBJ2-7, with TRBD1 as a possible D gene (6 bases). Between the trimmed V and J ends, which lost 4 bases and 1 base, there was a span of 14 bases. The CDR3 totals 15 residues. Looked up from germline, CDR1 is SGHDN and CDR2 is FVKESK. CDR3 sequence: CASSPLRGNSYEQYF. Written as DNA, the CDR3 is TGTGCCAGCAGCCCGCTGAGGGGGAATTCCTACGAGCAGTACTTC.

This clone has only one observation. J is TRBJ2-1 and V is TRBV30; maybe TRBD2 (6 bases). V was clipped by 3 bases and J by 2 bases, with 17 bases between them. The length of the CDR3 is 16 residues. The V gene's germline CDR1 is GTSNPN and CDR2 SVGIG (reference sequence). CDR3 region: CAWRIGGIPPYNEQFF. In DNA form, the CDR3 reads TGTGCCTGGAGAATTGGGGGGATCCCCCCCTACAATGAGCAGTTCTTC. The entire variable domain, with the rest obtained from reference TRBV30 and TRBJ2-1, is as follows: SQTIHQWPATLVQPVGSPLSLECTVEGTSNPNLYWYRQAAGRGLQLLFYSVGIGQISSEVPQNLSASRPQDRQFILSSKKLLLSDSGFYLCAWRIGGIPPYNEQFFGPGTRLTVL.

Concerning this clone itself: Other DNA sequences in the same sample also yield this CDR3. V gene TRBV7-8 combines with J gene TRBJ1-5; no clear D. V was shortened by 5 bases and J by 5 bases, with 10 bases between the two germline ends. CDR1 and CDR2 from the germline V gene are SGHVS and FQNEAQ. The CDR3 loop spans 13 amino acids. The CDR3 bases are TGTGCCAGCAGCCGCCAGCGGGATCAGCCCCAGCATTTT. Its protein is CASSRQRDQPQHF.

The chain has TRBV5-1 and TRBJ2-1; 9 nucleotides align to TRBD1. CDR3 size: 13 residues. CDR1 is SGHRS and CDR2 is YFSETQ in the germline V gene. The J segment lost 10 bases and the V segment lost 6 bases, leaving 8 bases of the junction unmatched. CDR3 bases: TGCGCCAGCACTAGGACAGGGGTGAGCGAGCAGTTCTTC. Residues: CASTRTGVSEQFF.

This clone was detected once. Other DNA sequences within the sample encode an identical CDR3. The rearrangement links TRBV6-5 to TRBJ1-3, with no clear D. Germline V gene sequence: CDR1 MNHEY, CDR2 SVGAGI. There are 13 residues in the CDR3. The V end was cut by 6 bases, the J end by 0 bases, with 6 bases between. CDR3 in amino acids: CASRVDSGNTIYF. The CDR3 bases are TGTGCCAGCAGAGTGGACTCTGGAAACACCATATATTTT.

The V and J genes are TRBV28 and TRBJ1-5; the D gene is possibly TRBD1 (5 bases). V was pared by 6 bases and J by 0 bases, with 12 bases between. CDR1 and CDR2 from the germline V gene are MDHEN and SYDVKM. The CDR3 loop spans 15 amino acids. Written as DNA, the CDR3 is TGTGCCAGCAGATTGAGGGACGGTAGCAATCAGCCCCAGCATTTT. It encodes CASRLRDGSNQPQHF.

This clone has a single count. J is TRBJ2-3 and V is TRBV30, with no clear D. V was pared by 2 bases and J by 2 bases, with 5 bases between. Per germline, CDR1 GTSNPN and CDR2 SVGIG (reference sequence). The CDR3 covers 12 residues. CDR3 sequence: CAWSISTDTQYF. The CDR3 DNA reads TGTGCCTGGAGTATATCCACAGATACGCAGTATTTT.

The chain is built from TRBV19 and TRBJ2-7; 13 bases are shared with TRBD2. After removal of 6 bases from V and 4 bases from J, the junction contained 6 bases not matched to a gene. This CDR3 region has 15 residues. Germline V gene data show CDR1 as LNHDA and CDR2 as SQIVND (reference sequence). CDR3 protein: CASRRGLAGTYEQYF. As DNA, the CDR3 is TGTGCCAGTAGGAGGGGACTAGCGGGGACGTACGAGCAGTACTTC.

The chain combines TRBV19 with TRBJ2-3, with D possibly matching TRBD2 (5 bases). This CDR3 contains 14 residues. Looked up from germline, CDR1 is LNHDA and CDR2 is SQIVND (reference sequence). Deletions cut 6 bases from V and 0 bases from J, with 10 bases between. CDR3 sequence (DNA): TGTGCCAGTAGAGAGGGTCCTAGCACAGATACGCAGTATTTT. This codes for CASREGPSTDTQYF. Using reference TRBV19 and TRBJ2-3 for the parts outside the CDR3, the full variable domain is DGGITQSPKYLFRKEGQNVTLSCEQNLNHDAMYWYRQDPGQGLRLIYYSQIVNDFQKGDIAEGYSVSREKKESFPLTVTSAQKNPTAFYLCASREGPSTDTQYFGPGTRLTVL.

The table lists this clone with a count of one. The V call is TRBV30, the J call TRBJ2-1, with a possible D match to TRBD2 (6 bases). Trimming cost V 3 bases and J 5 bases, with 11 bases left between them. The V gene's germline CDR1 is GTSNPN and CDR2 SVGIG (reference sequence). This CDR3 has 13 residues. CDR3 protein: CAWRGGRDNEQFF. As DNA, the CDR3 is TGTGCCTGGAGGGGGGGACGGGACAATGAGCAGTTCTTC.

Regarding this clone: The same CDR3 also results from other DNA sequences found in this sample. The J gene is TRBJ2-7, the V gene TRBV5-1; D unclear. Germline CDR1 is SGHRS and CDR2 is YFSETQ. Trimming removed 1 base at V and 4 bases at J, with 3 bases between. The CDR3 is 11 amino acids. This chain's CDR3 is CASSLNYEQYF. CDR3 in DNA: TGCGCCAGCAGCTTGAATTACGAGCAGTACTTC.

The gene calls are TRBV19 and TRBJ2-1; no reliable D call. The CDR3 loop spans 13 amino acids. Germline CDR1 reads LNHDA; CDR2 reads SQIVND (reference sequence). V lost 5 bases and J lost 6, with 11 bases in between. In DNA form, the CDR3 reads TGTGCCAGTAGTGCGATATGGGGCAATGAGCAGTTCTTC. Protein product: CASSAIWGNEQFF.

Notes on this clone: Being one base from a much bigger clone, this may be a read error. The chain joins TRBV5-5 to TRBJ2-5; no clear D. Per germline, CDR1 SGHKS and CDR2 YYEKEE (reference sequence). Trimming pared 5 bases from V and 1 base from J, leaving 3 bases between. This CDR3 has 11 residues. CDR3 in amino acids: CASRAQETQYF. CDR3 nucleotides: TGTGCCAGCAGGGCCCAAGAGACCCAGTACTTC.

V and J are TRBV2 and TRBJ2-3; maybe TRBD1 (6 bases). The CDR3 runs 14 residues. In germline, CDR1 is SNHLY, CDR2 FYNNEI. Trimming took off 8 bases at V and 2 bases at J, with 14 bases between the two ends. In DNA form, the CDR3 reads TGTGCCAGCGTTTCAGGGACACTCACAGATACGCAGTATTTT. Translating gives CASVSGTLTDTQYF.

CDR3 amino acids: CASSLFTGGEPQHF. CDR3 coding DNA: TGTGCCAGCAGCTTATTTACAGGGGGGGAGCCCCAGCATTTT. The chain carries TRBV11-2 and TRBJ1-5, with 8 positions matching TRBD1. CDR3 size: 14 residues. Germline assignment: CDR1 SGHAT and CDR2 FQNNGV. With 2 bases clipped from V and 8 bases from J, the junction kept 5 bases outside the gene matches.

This chain links TRBV5-4 with TRBJ2-1; a weak D match, TRBD2 (5 bases). The germline V gene has CDR1 SGHNT and CDR2 YYREEE (reference sequence). The CDR3 contains 19 residues. Trimming took 0 bases from V and 8 from J, leaving 27 bases between them. CDR3 amino acids: CASSLGRTGYGGVDDEQFF. The CDR3 coding sequence is TGTGCCAGCAGCTTGGGTCGTACTGGGTACGGAGGTGTGGATGATGAGCAGTTCTTC.

This clone has ten or more counts. The DNA of the CDR3 is TGTGCCAGCAGGGAACAGGGGATGAACACTGAAGCTTTCTTT. This translates into CASREQGMNTEAFF. The rearrangement links TRBV6-1 to TRBJ1-1; 7 bases are a match to TRBD1. Germline V gene data show CDR1 as MNHNS and CDR2 as SASEGT. The length of the CDR3 is 14 residues. Losses at the gene ends were 6 bases for V and 0 bases for J; bases not matched to a gene: 4.

V is TRBV10-3 and J is TRBJ2-7; 12 nucleotides agree with TRBD2. Per the germline V gene, CDR1 is ENHRY and CDR2 is SYGVKD. The junction had 6 bases not matched to a gene; V was cut back by 6 bases and J by 6 bases. The CDR3 contains 14 residues. The DNA of the CDR3 is TGTGCCATCAGGGAGACTAGCGGGAGTAGCGAGCAGTACTTC. This gives the protein CAIRETSGSSEQYF.

The chain couples TRBV6-5 to TRBJ2-5, with 7 bases matching TRBD2. The ends lost 2 bases at V and 2 bases at J; junction bases unmatched: 5. This CDR3 spans 15 amino acids. CDR1 is MNHEY, CDR2 SVGAGI, per germline. The CDR3 coding sequence is TGTGCCAGCAGTTACGCGACTAGCAGGCAAGAGACCCAGTACTTC. Residues: CASSYATSRQETQYF.